The clone carrying this T cell receptor beta chain was observed a single time. Seattle patient enrollment occurred during active infection, with longitudinal follow-up thereafter. CDR3 length: 14 amino acids. V lost 3 bases and J lost 7; bases outside the gene matches: 4. CDR1 and CDR2 from the germline V gene are SGHVS and FQNEAQ. In the original workflow: Nucleated cell counts were estimated from reference gene primer amplification. Only in-frame clones appear in the TCRdb table, and some are missing; sequencing was by immunoSEQ multiplex PCR. D and trimming were read from the DNA, whereas the V and J calls and clone size are those reported in that table. The sample holds some 120,000 clones, more than 70% seen once. The sample belongs to a study of blood T cell repertoires in COVID-19. Background on the study: The origin of the acute and convalescent COVID-19 samples was the United States, Italy and Spain.

The receptor comes from a woman of 80 years or more with COVID-19, enrolled during active disease. The source material was peripheral blood. This chain links TRBV7-8 with TRBJ2-1; 9 bases match TRBD2. The CDR3 loop is CASSLTSGANEQFF. For the CDR3, the DNA is TGTGCCAGCAGCTTGACTAGCGGAGCAAATGAGCAGTTCTTC.